Below, 32 T cell receptor beta chains from the same sample are listed, as sequenced in a study of T cell responses to AZD1222 COVID-19 vaccine (dated by TCRdb to about 2021). Library preparation employed the immunoSEQ multiplex PCR assay. TCRdb obtained this table from immuneACCESS and retained in-frame rearrangements with V and J assigned. These tables miss some clones; where compared with another copy, unresolved V genes account for less than half of the shortfall, and the remainder is unexplained. A total of 35,000 to 50,000 clones appear in this sample, 88% of them only once. 25% of the sample rests with the top ten. Explained via the paper, the time point label denotes: about 28 days (+/-7) after the second vaccine dose. The material sequenced was peripheral blood, taken 28 days after the second AZD1222 dose. All receptors come from an adult who received the AZD1222 COVID-19 vaccine.

Here the CDR3 reads CASSPKRESDTQYF. In DNA form, the CDR3 reads TGTGCCAGCAGCCCGAAGCGGGAGTCAGATACGCAGTATTTT. The chain couples TRBV5-4 to TRBJ2-3; 8 bases line up with TRBD2. CDR3 size: 14 residues. Looked up from germline, CDR1 is SGHNT and CDR2 is YYREEE (reference sequence). J lost 4 bases, V lost 4 bases, and 5 bases had no gene match.

This chain uses TRBV19 with TRBJ2-3; 7 nucleotides agree with TRBD2. V shed 3 bases, J shed 5 bases, and the junction held 8 bases outside the gene matches. Germline assignment: CDR1 LNHDA and CDR2 SQIVND (reference sequence). CDR3 size: 15 residues. The CDR3 DNA is TGTGCCAGTAGTATTTGGGAGGGAGTACAAGATACGCAGTATTTT. This gives the protein CASSIWEGVQDTQYF.

The chain carries TRBV5-1 and TRBJ2-1, with D maybe TRBD1 (5 bases). The germline V and J ends were trimmed by 0 bases and 3 bases, with 7 bases remaining between them. CDR1 SGHRS and CDR2 YFSETQ come from the germline V gene. This CDR3 has 14 residues. The CDR3 DNA reads as TGCGCCAGCAGCTTGGACCAGGGCTACAATGAGCAGTTCTTC. Translation gives CASSLDQGYNEQFF.

The chain couples TRBV11-2 to TRBJ2-7; TRBD1 aligns across 8 bases. The CDR3 length is 13 residues. Germline CDR1 reads SGHAT; CDR2 reads FQNNGV. The V segment lost 1 base and the J segment 8 bases; nucleotides outside the gene matches: 4. The DNA of the CDR3 is TGTGCCAGCAGCTTAGCGGACAGGGCCAAGCAGTACTTC. Translating it yields CASSLADRAKQYF.

The V gene is TRBV11-1, the J gene TRBJ2-5, with D uncertain. V was shortened by 5 bases and J by 5 bases, with 9 bases between the two germline ends. CDR1 and CDR2 (germline): SGHAT, FQDESV (reference sequence). The CDR3 sequence is 12 residues long. CDR3 DNA: TGTGCCAGCAGCGTCTTGGGGGAGACCCAGTACTTC. Amino acid sequence: CASSVLGETQYF.

The V call is TRBV6-5, the J call TRBJ1-2; TRBD1 might be the D (5 bases). CDR3 length equals 13 residues. CDR1 and CDR2 from the germline V gene are MNHEY and SVGAGI. Between the trimmed V and J ends, which lost 4 bases and 4 bases, there was a span of 10 bases. The CDR3 DNA follows: TGTGCCAGCAGTTTCGGGCAGGGCTATGGCTACACCTTC. The encoded protein is CASSFGQGYGYTF.

The CDR3 spells CAIGRTAQNTEAFF. CDR3 DNA sequence: TGTGCCATCGGCAGGACGGCTCAGAACACTGAAGCTTTCTTT. The V call is TRBV10-3, the J call TRBJ1-1, with D hard to call. CDR3 size: 14 residues. V was shortened by 8 bases and J by 1 base, with 14 bases between the two germline ends. In germline, CDR1 is ENHRY, CDR2 SYGVKD.

This clone has only one observation. The chain employs TRBV25-1 and TRBJ2-7, with 7 bases matching TRBD1. CDR1 and CDR2 (germline): MGHDK, SYGVNS. The CDR3 runs 14 residues. V shed 3 bases and J 6 bases; nucleotides not matched to a gene: 8. The CDR3 reads CASSESGQPSEQYF. CDR3 in DNA: TGTGCCAGCAGTGAGTCGGGACAGCCAAGCGAGCAGTACTTC.

Note on this clone: The junction shows a germline mismatch at one end, possibly a read error. The V gene is TRBV19, the J gene TRBJ2-7, with D maybe TRBD1 (5 bases). CDR1 is LNHDA, CDR2 SQIVND, per germline (reference sequence). CDR3 length: 15 residues. The CDR3 here is CASSIAPQGSYEQYF. CDR3 nucleotides: TGTGCCAGTAGCATAGCCCCTCAGGGAAGCTACGAGCAGTACTTC.

The chain links TRBV7-2 to TRBJ2-3; TRBD1 matches at 7 bases. The CDR3 length is 16 residues. Germline V lookup: CDR1 SGHTA, CDR2 FQGNSA. V shed 1 base and J 1 base; nucleotides not matched to a gene: 5. The CDR3 is CASSLGNRGGTDTQYF. The CDR3 nucleotides are TGTGCCAGCAGCTTAGGGAACAGGGGCGGCACAGATACGCAGTATTTT.

This clone was recorded only once. The V and J genes are TRBV12-1 and TRBJ1-5. TRBV12-1 is tagged as a pseudogene. This CDR3 is built from 21 residues. The CDR3 loop is CASSFEVTPTSKTYSNQPQHF. The DNA for the CDR3 is TGTGCCAGCAGCTTTGAGGTGACCCCAACAAGCAAAACCTATAGCAATCAGCCCCAGCATTTT.

The chain recombines TRBV10-2 with TRBJ2-7, with 9 nucleotides matching TRBD1. The V gene's germline CDR1 is WSHSY and CDR2 SAAADI. CDR3 length equals 14 residues. Germline trimming cut 5 bases from V and 2 bases from J; bases unmatched to any gene: 4. The CDR3 region has the DNA TGCGCCAGCAGTTCACAGGGGGCGGCCTACGAGCAGTACTTC. Translating gives CASSSQGAAYEQYF.

This chain joins TRBV5-1 and TRBJ2-1, with 7 bases matching TRBD2. This CDR3 has 14 residues. Per the germline V gene, CDR1 is SGHRS and CDR2 is YFSETQ. After removal of 3 bases from V and 6 bases from J, the junction contained 6 bases not matched to a gene. CDR3 protein: CASSSGTILNEQFF. As DNA, the CDR3 is TGCGCCAGCAGCTCAGGGACTATCCTCAATGAGCAGTTCTTC.

The V gene is TRBV6-5, the J gene TRBJ1-2; no firm D call. The CDR3 length is 13 residues. Germline V gives CDR1 MNHEY, CDR2 SVGAGI. The germline V and J ends were trimmed by 4 bases and 6 bases, with 12 bases remaining between them. CDR3 DNA: TGTGCCAGCAGTTGGACGGGAGGCCATGGCTACACCTTC. Amino acids: CASSWTGGHGYTF.

This chain connects TRBV19 to TRBJ1-2, with 9 positions matching TRBD1. After removal of 5 bases from V and 7 bases from J, the junction contained 14 bases not matched to a gene. Germline V gives CDR1 LNHDA, CDR2 SQIVND (reference sequence). The CDR3 contains 16 residues. CDR3: CASSSQPGQGFGGYTF. In nucleotides, the CDR3 is TGTGCCAGTAGTTCCCAGCCGGGACAGGGATTCGGTGGCTACACCTTC.

The chain has TRBV19 and TRBJ2-7, with 9 bases matching TRBD2. CDR1 is LNHDA, CDR2 SQIVND, per germline (reference sequence). The CDR3 covers 15 residues. With V trimmed by 4 bases and J by 1 base, 5 bases remained unmatched. The chain's CDR3 is CASSSAAGGSYEQYF. The CDR3 region has the DNA TGTGCCAGTAGTAGTGCAGCGGGAGGTTCCTACGAGCAGTACTTC.

This rearrangement joins TRBV29-1 to TRBJ2-6; D unresolved. CDR1 is SQVTM and CDR2 is ANQGSEA in the germline V gene. The CDR3 contains 13 residues. Between the trimmed V and J ends, which lost 5 bases and 3 bases, there was a span of 8 bases. The CDR3 reads CSVPTVGANVLTF. In nucleotides, the CDR3 is TGCAGCGTTCCAACAGTTGGGGCCAACGTCCTGACTTTC.

The CDR3 DNA reads as TGTGCCAGCAGCCAACCGGGACAGGGGTATAGCAATCAGCCCCAGCATTTT. It yields the protein CASSQPGQGYSNQPQHF. The chain recombines TRBV3-1 (or the pseudogene TRBV3-2) with TRBJ1-5; 10 bases line up with TRBD1. V was pared by 2 bases and J by 0 bases, with 4 bases of the junction left unmatched. There are 17 residues in the CDR3. Germline-derived CDR1 and CDR2 are LGHDT and YNNKEL (reference sequence).

The chain couples TRBV6-1 to TRBJ2-7; the D call may be TRBD1 or TRBD2 (6 bases each). Trimming took 4 bases from V and 1 from J, leaving 20 bases between them. Germline CDR1 is MNHNS and CDR2 is SASEGT. CDR3 length: 17 residues. DNA for the CDR3: TGTGCCAGCAGTGGGATTCCCCGGGGGCCGAGGTCCTACGAGCAGTACTTC. As protein: CASSGIPRGPRSYEQYF.

The gene calls are TRBV6-2 or TRBV6-3 and TRBJ1-2; no clear D. The CDR3 is 13 residues long. Trimming left V 6 bases short and J 7 bases short, with 15 bases between. CDR1 and CDR2 from the germline V gene are MNHEY and SVGEGT. CDR3 sequence: CASSQTGGFGYTF. Here the CDR3 DNA reads TGTGCCAGCAGCCAAACTGGAGGATTTGGCTACACCTTC.

This clone was detected once. At the DNA level, this CDR3 is encoded by other sequences in the same sample as well. The rearrangement uses TRBV3-1 (or the pseudogene TRBV3-2) and TRBJ2-5, with 8 bases identical to TRBD2. V lost 1 base and J lost 5; bases outside the gene matches: 3. CDR1 is LGHDT and CDR2 is YNNKEL in the germline V gene (reference sequence). The CDR3 totals 14 residues. CDR3 sequence: CASSQGRGGETQYF. The CDR3 region has the DNA TGTGCCAGCAGCCAAGGTCGCGGGGGGGAGACCCAGTACTTC.

This CDR3 reads CSVAKRTGGIGTGELFF. In DNA, the CDR3 is TGCAGCGTAGCAAAACGGACAGGGGGCATCGGCACCGGGGAGCTGTTTTTT. The J gene is TRBJ2-2, the V gene TRBV29-1, with 11 bases lining up with TRBD1. The J segment lost 4 bases and the V segment lost 6 bases, leaving 13 bases of the junction unmatched. The CDR3 extends over 17 amino acids. Germline values: CDR1 SQVTM, CDR2 ANQGSEA.

Only a few counts were recorded for this clone. V usage is TRBV12-3 or TRBV12-4 and J usage is TRBJ1-2; D gene ambiguous. V was cut by 1 base and J by 12 bases, with 9 bases left in between. This CDR3 comprises 11 residues. The CDR3 spells CASSLGGSNTF. CDR3 nucleotide sequence: TGTGCCAGCAGTTTAGGCGGCAGCAACACCTTC.

In its sample, this clone was seen a few times. The chain is built from TRBV24-1 and TRBJ2-1; 8 bases are a match to TRBD1. Losses at the gene ends were 9 bases for V and 9 bases for J; bases not matched to a gene: 9. Germline V gene lookup returns CDR1 KGHDR and CDR2 SFDVKD. The length of the CDR3 is 13 residues. This chain's CDR3 is CATGRTGSGEQFF. CDR3 in DNA: TGTGCCACCGGACGGACAGGGTCCGGTGAGCAGTTCTTC.

This chain links TRBV6-5 with TRBJ1-1; D is undetermined. Germline CDR1 reads MNHEY; CDR2 reads SVGAGI. The CDR3 extends over 15 amino acids. V was shortened by 0 bases and J by 0 bases, with 8 bases between the two germline ends. The CDR3, as DNA: TGTGCCAGCAGTTACTCGAATACATTGAACACTGAAGCTTTCTTT. This sequence encodes CASSYSNTLNTEAFF.

This clone has more than one count but fewer than ten. The chain couples TRBV7-2 to TRBJ2-5; D possibly corresponds to TRBD1 (5 bases). The CDR3 spans 14 residues. Germline V gene lookup returns CDR1 SGHTA and CDR2 FQGNSA. V dropped 2 bases and J dropped 8 bases, with 15 bases sitting between them. The CDR3 region is CASSLSRPQGTQYF. CDR3 nucleotides: TGTGCCAGCAGCTTAAGTAGGCCCCAGGGCACCCAGTACTTC.

V and J are TRBV9 and TRBJ1-6, with unresolved D. V was shortened by 4 bases and J by 7 bases, with 15 bases between the two germline ends. The CDR3 extends over 15 amino acids. Germline V lookup: CDR1 SGDLS, CDR2 YYNGEE. As DNA, the CDR3 is TGTGCCAGCAGCTTAACGGCGGACGGGAATTCACCCCTCCACTTT. This gives the protein CASSLTADGNSPLHF.

This clone was observed a few times. This rearrangement joins TRBV12-5 to TRBJ1-5, with D perhaps matching TRBD1 (6 bases). The CDR3 consists of 17 residues. Germline CDR1 LGHNT, CDR2 FRNRAP. V was trimmed by 7 bases and J by 0 bases, leaving 19 bases between them. The CDR3 sequence: CASASTWGGASNQPQHF. The CDR3 DNA reads TGTGCTAGTGCCTCAACTTGGGGGGGGGCTAGCAATCAGCCCCAGCATTTT. The full variable domain, in which reference TRBV12-5 and TRBJ1-5 provide the parts outside the CDR3, is DARVTQTPRHKVTEMGQEVTMRCQPILGHNTVFWYRQTMMQGLELLAYFRNRAPLDDSGMPKDRFSAEMPDATLATLKIQPSEPRDSAVYFCASASTWGGASNQPQHFGDGTRLSIL.

CDR3 DNA: TGTGCCAGCAGCCGGGGGCAGGGTGAGACCCAGTACTTC. This gives the protein CASSRGQGETQYF. The chain uses TRBV7-2 and TRBJ2-5, with D perhaps TRBD1 or TRBD2 (6 bases each). Trimming took off 5 bases at V and 5 bases at J, with 12 bases between the two ends. From germline, CDR1 is SGHTA and CDR2 FQGNSA. This CDR3 contains 13 residues. The full variable domain, rest sourced from reference TRBV7-2 and TRBJ2-5, is GAGVSQSPSNKVTEKGKDVELRCDPISGHTALYWYRQSLGQGLEFLIYFQGNSAPDKSGLPSDRFSAERTGGSVSTLTIQRTQQEDSAVYLCASSRGQGETQYFGPGTRLLVL.

The genes are TRBV5-4 and TRBJ1-4; the match to TRBD1 covers 7 bases. The germline V gene has CDR1 SGHNT and CDR2 YYREEE (reference sequence). This CDR3 has 14 amino acids. V lost 4 bases, J lost 8 bases, and 8 bases stayed unmatched. The CDR3 sequence: CASSQDRPSEKLFF. CDR3 in DNA: TGTGCCAGCAGCCAGGACAGGCCCTCCGAAAAACTGTTTTTT.

V usage is TRBV6-5 and J usage is TRBJ2-7, with a weak D call TRBD2 (5 bases). CDR1 MNHEY and CDR2 SVGAGI come from the germline V gene. V was pared by 8 bases and J by 3 bases, with 17 bases between. The CDR3 loop spans 14 amino acids. Here the CDR3 reads CASGNAAGVYEQYF. DNA for the CDR3: TGTGCCAGCGGTAACGCGGCCGGGGTCTACGAGCAGTACTTC.

CDR3 DNA: TGTGCCAGCAGCAGGGACAGGGGGGGAGGTCAGCCCCAGCATTTT. This codes for CASSRDRGGGQPQHF. V usage is TRBV2 and J usage is TRBJ1-5; TRBD1 agrees at 11 bases. Unmatched junction bases numbered 7, after V lost 6 bases and J lost 6 bases. From germline, CDR1 is SNHLY and CDR2 FYNNEI. The CDR3 is 15 amino acids.